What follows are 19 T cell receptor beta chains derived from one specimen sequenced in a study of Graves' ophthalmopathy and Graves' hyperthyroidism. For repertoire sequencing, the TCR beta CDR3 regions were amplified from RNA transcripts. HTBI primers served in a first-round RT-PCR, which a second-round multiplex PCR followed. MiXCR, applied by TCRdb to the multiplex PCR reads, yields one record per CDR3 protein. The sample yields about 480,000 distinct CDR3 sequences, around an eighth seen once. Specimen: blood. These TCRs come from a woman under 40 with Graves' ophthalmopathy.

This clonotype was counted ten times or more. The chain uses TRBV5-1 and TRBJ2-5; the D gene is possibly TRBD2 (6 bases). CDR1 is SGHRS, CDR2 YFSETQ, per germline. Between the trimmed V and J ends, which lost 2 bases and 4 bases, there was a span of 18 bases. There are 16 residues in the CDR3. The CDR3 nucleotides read TGCGCCAGCAGCTTCGGGACTCCAGGCCTTCGAGAGACCCAGTACTTC. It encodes CASSFGTPGLRETQYF.

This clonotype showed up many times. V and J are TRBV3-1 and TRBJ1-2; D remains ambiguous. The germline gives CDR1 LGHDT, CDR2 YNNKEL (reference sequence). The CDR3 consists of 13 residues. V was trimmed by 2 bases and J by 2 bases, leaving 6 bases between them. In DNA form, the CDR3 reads TGTGCCAGCAGCCAACAGGCGAACTATGGCTACACCTTC. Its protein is CASSQQANYGYTF.

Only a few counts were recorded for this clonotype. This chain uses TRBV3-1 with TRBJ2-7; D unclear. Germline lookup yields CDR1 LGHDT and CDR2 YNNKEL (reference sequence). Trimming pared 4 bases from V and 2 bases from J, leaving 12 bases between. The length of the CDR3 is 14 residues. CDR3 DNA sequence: TGTGCCAGCAGCCGCGGCACGGTGACCTACGAGCAGTACTTC. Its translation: CASSRGTVTYEQYF.

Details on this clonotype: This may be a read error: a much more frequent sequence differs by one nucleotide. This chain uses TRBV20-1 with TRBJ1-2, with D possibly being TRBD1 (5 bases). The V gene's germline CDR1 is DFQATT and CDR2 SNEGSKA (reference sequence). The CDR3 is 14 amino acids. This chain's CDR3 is CSARDYAGAWGYSF. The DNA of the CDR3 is TGCAGTGCTAGAGATTACGCGGGCGCCTGGGGCTACAGCTTC.

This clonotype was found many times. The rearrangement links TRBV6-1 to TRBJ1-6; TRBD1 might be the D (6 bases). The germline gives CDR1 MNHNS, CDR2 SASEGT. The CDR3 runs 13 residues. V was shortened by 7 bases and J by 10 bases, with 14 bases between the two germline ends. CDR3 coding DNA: TGTGCCAGCAAAGGGGGGAGAACCTCACCCCTCCACTTT. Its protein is CASKGGRTSPLHF.

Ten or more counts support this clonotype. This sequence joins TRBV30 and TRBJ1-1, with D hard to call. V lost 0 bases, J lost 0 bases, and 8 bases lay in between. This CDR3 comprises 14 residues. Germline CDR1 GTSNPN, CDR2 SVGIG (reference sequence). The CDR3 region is CAWSVGMMNTEAFF. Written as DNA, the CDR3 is TGTGCCTGGAGTGTAGGCATGATGAACACTGAAGCTTTCTTT.

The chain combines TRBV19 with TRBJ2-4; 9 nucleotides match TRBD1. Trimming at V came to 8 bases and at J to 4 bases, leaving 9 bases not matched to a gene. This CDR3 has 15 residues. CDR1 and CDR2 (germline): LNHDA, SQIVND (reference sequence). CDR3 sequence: CASGTGRGRKNIQYF. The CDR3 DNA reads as TGTGCCAGTGGGACAGGGAGGGGTAGGAAAAACATTCAGTACTTC. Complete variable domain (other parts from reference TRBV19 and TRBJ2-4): DGGITQSPKYLFRKEGQNVTLSCEQNLNHDAMYWYRQDPGQGLRLIYYSQIVNDFQKGDIAEGYSVSREKKESFPLTVTSAQKNPTAFYLCASGTGRGRKNIQYFGAGTRLSVL.

This chain's CDR3 is CAWRWAGELFF. The CDR3 DNA follows: TGTGCCTGGAGATGGGCCGGGGAGCTGTTTTTT. The chain has TRBV30 and TRBJ2-2, with no clear D. Germline assignment: CDR1 GTSNPN and CDR2 SVGIG (reference sequence). The CDR3 is 11 residues long. Trimming pared 3 bases from V and 6 bases from J, leaving 5 bases between. The complete variable domain, with remaining parts taken from reference TRBV30 and TRBJ2-2, reads SQTIHQWPATLVQPVGSPLSLECTVEGTSNPNLYWYRQAAGRGLQLLFYSVGIGQISSEVPQNLSASRPQDRQFILSSKKLLLSDSGFYLCAWRWAGELFFGEGSRLTVL.

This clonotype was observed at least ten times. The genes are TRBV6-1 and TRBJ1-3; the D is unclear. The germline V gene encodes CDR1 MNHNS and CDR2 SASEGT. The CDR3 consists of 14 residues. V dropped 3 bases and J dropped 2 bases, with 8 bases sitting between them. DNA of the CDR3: TGTGCCAGCAGTGAGGTCGGGGCTGGAAACACCATATATTTT. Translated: CASSEVGAGNTIYF.

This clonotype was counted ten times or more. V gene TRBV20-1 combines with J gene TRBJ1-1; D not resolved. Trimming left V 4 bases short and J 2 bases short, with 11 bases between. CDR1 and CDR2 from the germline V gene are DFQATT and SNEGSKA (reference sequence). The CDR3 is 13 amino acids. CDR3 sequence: CSANPDRNTEAFF. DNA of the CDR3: TGCAGTGCTAACCCGGACCGAAACACTGAAGCTTTCTTT.

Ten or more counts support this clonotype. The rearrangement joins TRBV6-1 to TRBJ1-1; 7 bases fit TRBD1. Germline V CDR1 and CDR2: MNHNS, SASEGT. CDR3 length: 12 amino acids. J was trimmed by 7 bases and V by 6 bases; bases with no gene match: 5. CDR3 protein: CASRRGHGEAFF. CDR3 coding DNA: TGTGCCAGCAGGAGGGGGCACGGTGAAGCTTTCTTT.

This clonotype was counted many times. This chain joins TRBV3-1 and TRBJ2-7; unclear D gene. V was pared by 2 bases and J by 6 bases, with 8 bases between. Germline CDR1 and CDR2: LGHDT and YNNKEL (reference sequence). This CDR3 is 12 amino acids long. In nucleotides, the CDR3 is TGTGCCAGCAGCCAAAGTACGGGCGAGCAGTACTTC. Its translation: CASSQSTGEQYF.

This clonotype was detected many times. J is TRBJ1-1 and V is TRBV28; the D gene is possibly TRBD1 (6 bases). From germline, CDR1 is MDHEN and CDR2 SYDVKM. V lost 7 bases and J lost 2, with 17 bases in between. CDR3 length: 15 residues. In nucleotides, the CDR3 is TGTGCCAGCACCAAGCCGGGACATATTAACACTGAAGCTTTCTTT. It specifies CASTKPGHINTEAFF.

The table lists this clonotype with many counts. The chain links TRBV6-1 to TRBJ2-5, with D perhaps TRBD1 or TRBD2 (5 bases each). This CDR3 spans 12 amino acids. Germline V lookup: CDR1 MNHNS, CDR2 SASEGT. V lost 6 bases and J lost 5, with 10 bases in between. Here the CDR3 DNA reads TGTGCCAGCAGCCCTGGGGGTGAGACCCAGTACTTC. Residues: CASSPGGETQYF.

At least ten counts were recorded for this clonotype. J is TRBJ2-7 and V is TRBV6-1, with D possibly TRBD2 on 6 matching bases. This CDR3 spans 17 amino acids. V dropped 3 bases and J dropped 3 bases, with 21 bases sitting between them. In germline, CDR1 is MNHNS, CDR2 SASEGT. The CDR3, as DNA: TGTGCCAGCAGTGAGACCTTCGGGAGTCGGGGGTTCTACGAGCAGTACTTC. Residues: CASSETFGSRGFYEQYF.

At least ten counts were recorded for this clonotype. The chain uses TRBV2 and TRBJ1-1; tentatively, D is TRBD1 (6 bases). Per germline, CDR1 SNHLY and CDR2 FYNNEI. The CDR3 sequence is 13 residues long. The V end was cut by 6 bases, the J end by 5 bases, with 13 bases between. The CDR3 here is CASREGEGTEAFF. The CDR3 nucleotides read TGTGCCAGCAGAGAGGGGGAGGGGACTGAAGCTTTCTTT. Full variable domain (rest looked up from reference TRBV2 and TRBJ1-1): EPEVTQTPSHQVTQMGQEVILRCVPISNHLYFYWYRQILGQKVEFLVSFYNNEISEKSEIFDDQFSVERPDGSNFTLKIRSTKLEDSAMYFCASREGEGTEAFFGQGTRLTVV.

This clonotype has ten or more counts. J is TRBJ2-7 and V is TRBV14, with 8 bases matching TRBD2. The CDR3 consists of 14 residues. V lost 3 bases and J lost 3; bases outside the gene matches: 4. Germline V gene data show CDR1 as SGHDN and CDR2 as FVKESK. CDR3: CASSQVTSVYEQYF. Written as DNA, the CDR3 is TGTGCCAGCAGCCAGGTGACTAGCGTCTACGAGCAGTACTTC.

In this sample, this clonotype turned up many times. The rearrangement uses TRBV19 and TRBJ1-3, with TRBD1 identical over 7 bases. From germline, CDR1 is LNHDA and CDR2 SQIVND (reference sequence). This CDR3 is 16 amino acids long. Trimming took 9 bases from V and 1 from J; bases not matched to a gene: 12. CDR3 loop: CASDTGGGASGNTIYF. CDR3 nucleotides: TGTGCCAGCGATACTGGAGGGGGCGCTTCTGGAAACACCATATATTTT.

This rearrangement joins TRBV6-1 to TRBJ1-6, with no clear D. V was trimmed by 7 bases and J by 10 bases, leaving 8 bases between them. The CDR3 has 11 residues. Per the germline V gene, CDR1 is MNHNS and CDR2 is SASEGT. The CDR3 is CASIGGSPLHF. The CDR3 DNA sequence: TGTGCCAGCATTGGAGGGTCACCCCTCCACTTT.